This T cell receptor beta chain was profiled in a study of blood T cells in healthy people across ages. Turning to the study itself: Capturing about one barcoded beta molecule per two T cells was achieved by template switching. Findings of the study overall: More naive CD4+ cells and higher diversity were found in long-lived than in aged donors.

Sample-barcoded 5' priming and a J-beta primer mix drove a second PCR of roughly 6 to 12 cycles. Tags on each cDNA molecule came from a template-switch adaptor with 12 random nucleotides. Every sample gave at least 2.5 million paired-end reads containing CDR3. TCRdb reprocessed the 5' RACE reads with MiXCR, giving one entry per CDR3 protein. This sample has roughly 2 million distinct CDR3 sequences, with 49% found just once. Concerning this clonotype itself: The target antigen is unknown. The junction shows a germline mismatch at one end, possibly a read error.

There are 13 residues in the CDR3. Germline V gives CDR1 MNHEY, CDR2 SVGAGI. The TCR comes from a woman in her forties in good health. The sequencing sample was made of blood. This chain connects TRBV6-5 to TRBJ1-2, with 7 bases identical to TRBD1. For the CDR3, the DNA is TGTGCCGGCAGTCAGACAGGGAACTATGGCTACACCTTC. This codes for CAGSQTGNYGYTF.